The clone carrying this T cell receptor (beta chain) was counted many times. This record comes from a study of regulatory T cells in long-lasting Graves disease. V shed 2 bases, J shed 4 bases, and the junction held 8 bases outside the gene matches. The CDR3 extends over 15 amino acids. With iRepertoire HTBI primers and Arm-PCR of CDR3 regions, TCR beta libraries were built. TCRdb redid the calling of the multiplex PCR reads with MiXCR, one entry per CDR3 protein. The table shows approximately 490,000 distinct CDR3 sequences, with 15% to 20% occurring only once. Time point described: newly diagnosed GD, antithyroid drugs for less than 3 months. Isolated PBMC RNA provided the starting material for the TCR library. These same data were also listed under a study on T cells in Graves' hyperthyroidism and ophthalmopathy. From that report: In the analysis, a 13 V-J model separated ophthalmopathy from stable hyperthyroidism.

Specimen: peripheral blood mononuclear cells (PBMCs), collected at new diagnosis, from a patient treated with antithyroid drugs. The sequence was collected from a man aged 40-49 years with Graves disease. The chain recombines TRBV12-3 or TRBV12-4 with TRBJ2-7; 7 bases map to TRBD1. The CDR3 coding sequence is TGTGCCAGCAGTTTATTAGGGGGCACGCGTTACGAGCAGTACTTC. Amino acids: CASSLLGGTRYEQYF.